Detailed here is one TCR beta chain. The table lists this clonotype with many counts. Its antigen is currently not known. No per-base quality is available; no much larger clone lies one base away. The data were obtained in a study of T cells after yellow fever vaccination (dated by TCRdb to the late 2010s). Concerning the study at large: The SMART-Seq v4 Ultra Low Input RNA kit was used to prepare libraries from fractions with low cell numbers. Two healthy male donors, one aged 18 to 29 and one aged 30 to 40 years, made up the cohort. Bulk PBMC replicates and cell subsets were isolated from blood drawn at multiple timepoints before and after both primary and secondary immunization. To track T-cell clones before and after primary and booster YFV17D yellow fever vaccination, bulk TCR alpha and beta repertoires were sequenced longitudinally. The paper's findings and limits, for the study overall: Because only a couple of donors were included in the study, the extent to which the findings can be generalized is limited. A small share of clonotypes was detected in both CD4 and CD8 compartments, with the overlap likely arising from convergent recombination. Compared with the primary T-cell response, the secondary T-cell response was weaker but faster, peaking on day 5 rather than day 15. Most clones expanded after primary vaccination were re-detected after the booster (almost 98% of CD4 and more than 70% of CD8), suggesting broad memory maintenance. Because abundant contaminating clonotypes from the bulk population could be contained in FACS-sorted repertoires, computational filtering was required.

The CDR3 measures 17 amino acids from cysteine to phenylalanine. This entry keeps only the CDR3 DNA: 51 bases, framed from base 1. The V end loses 4 bases and the J end loses 3 bases, and a stretch of 21 bases separates them. Based on the germline V gene, the CDR1 and CDR2 sequences are MDHEN and SYDVKM. TCR cDNA was made using 5'RACE template switching, a step that added a universal primer site and unique molecular identifiers. cDNA synthesis was primed from both the TCR alpha and TCR beta constant segments. Library amplification used two PCR steps, and the second PCR step added sample barcodes and sequencing adapters. Sequencing of libraries was done on Illumina HiSeq 2500 (2x100 bp) or NovaSeq (2x150 bp). As for the original processing: MIGEC handled demultiplexing of reads and collapsing into UMI consensus sequences, while MiXCR performed V(D)J alignment. Vaccine-responding clonotypes were defined with edgeR using replicate PBMC samples, requiring FDR below 0.01 and a log2 fold change above 5 up to day 15. CD4 or CD8 identity was assigned to each bulk clonotype according to whether the clonotype was present at higher abundance in the sequenced CD4 repertoire or the sequenced CD8 repertoire. The public reads were reanalyzed by TCRdb: fastp trimming at Q25, MiXCR alignment, in-frame beta chains only. One record per CDR3 amino acid sequence lists the most common genes and DNA. TCRdb assigned the V and J calls; the authors' analysis was not used. For this sample the table gives under 300,000 distinct CDR3 sequences, of which 6.5% to 7.5% were detected only once. Approximately 1.1% of the sample rests with the top ten.

The treatment or condition label corresponds to: live attenuated yellow fever vaccine strain. PBMCs were isolated from peripheral blood using a standard Ficoll-Paque protocol. CD4 and CD8 T-cell fractions were isolated with Dynabeads CD4 and CD8 positive selection kits. TriZol was used to extract RNA from bulk PBMCs, CD4 and CD8 fractions, and dextramer-positive and dextramer-negative fractions. The TCR was taken from a man aged 25 to 40 who received the YFV17D yellow fever vaccine. The receptor chain draws on TRBV28 and TRBJ1-1; a confident D gene designation cannot be given. The specimen was CD4+ T cells sorted from PBMCs, collected on the day of the yellow fever booster vaccination. The DNA is as follows: TGTGCCAGCAGTTCCCCCTTTTTTCAAAGAAGAGACACTGAAGCTTTCTTT. This sequence encodes CASSSPFFQRRDTEAFF.